The present TCR beta chain was sequenced within a study of cytomegalovirus exposure and HLA in healthy donors. Use of 60 Vbeta and 13 Jbeta primers characterized the PCR. The protocol was immunoSEQ multiplex PCR, while the TCRdb copy is restricted to in-frame clones and leaves out a portion. The sample has roughly 63,000 clones; approximately 75% are singletons. Germline CDR1 and CDR2: SGHNT and YENEEA. This CDR3 has 12 residues. The V end was cut by 2 bases, the J end by 5 bases, with 7 bases between. The chain carries TRBV11-3 and TRBJ2-7; D remains unclear. The material sequenced was PBMCs. This clonotype was obtained from a man aged 50 to 60 in good health and CMV-seropositive. Here the CDR3 reads CASSLNSNEQYF. CDR3 bases: TGTGCCAGCAGCTTAAACAGTAACGAGCAGTACTTC.